This entry lists 25 T cell receptor beta chains sequenced from one sample in a study of blood T cell repertoires in COVID-19. Profiled with immunoSEQ multiplex PCR; TCRdb holds only in-frame clones, not every one. The data contain 150,000 to 180,000 clones, about 79% of them seen just once; the ten biggest clones take up around 9.8%. Sequencing was carried out using peripheral blood. These receptor sequences come from a woman between 50 and 59 years old with acute or convalescent COVID-19.

The chain combines TRBV14 with TRBJ1-1, with D possibly being TRBD1 (5 bases). Trimming cost V 5 bases and J 5 bases, with 12 bases left between them. Germline V gives CDR1 SGHDN, CDR2 FVKESK. The CDR3 extends over 13 amino acids. The CDR3 nucleotides read TGTGCCAGCAGCAAAAATGGGGGGACTGAAGCTTTCTTT. Amino acid sequence: CASSKNGGTEAFF.

The J gene is TRBJ2-5, the V gene TRBV24-1, with D perhaps matching TRBD1 (5 bases). With 2 bases removed from V and 5 bases from J, the gap between germline ends came to 11 bases. CDR3 length: 14 amino acids. The V gene's germline CDR1 is KGHDR and CDR2 SFDVKD. CDR3 amino acids: CATSDSGAPETQYF. CDR3 in DNA: TGTGCCACCAGTGATTCTGGGGCCCCGGAGACCCAGTACTTC.

The chain employs TRBV7-2 and TRBJ2-5; D uncertain. The ends were cut back, 2 bases at V and 2 bases at J, with 12 bases in the middle. This CDR3 is 15 amino acids long. Per the germline V gene, CDR1 is SGHTA and CDR2 is FQGNSA. CDR3 in DNA: TGTGCCAGCAGCTTACTAGGAGTCCAGCAAGAGACCCAGTACTTC. The encoded protein is CASSLLGVQQETQYF.

This chain links TRBV23-1 with TRBJ1-5; TRBD1 aligns across 10 bases. TRBV23-1 is an ORF for which the function is uncertain. V was pared by 2 bases and J by 7 bases, with 8 bases of the junction left unmatched. The CDR3 consists of 16 residues. As DNA, the CDR3 is TGCGCCAGCAGTCAACCCAGACAGGGGGCCCGGCAGCCCCAGCATTTT. Its protein is CASSQPRQGARQPQHF.

The rearrangement links TRBV5-4 to TRBJ2-1, with 8 bases matching TRBD2. The V segment lost 4 bases and the J segment 7 bases; nucleotides outside the gene matches: 10. The CDR3 loop spans 15 amino acids. Germline V lookup: CDR1 SGHNT, CDR2 YYREEE (reference sequence). The CDR3 is CASSPGGGLGNEQFF. The CDR3, as DNA: TGTGCCAGCAGCCCCGGGGGGGGGCTGGGGAATGAGCAGTTCTTC.

The genes are TRBV7-2 and TRBJ1-5; D is possibly TRBD1 (6 bases). The V end lost 5 bases, the J end lost 3 bases, and 11 bases lay between the germline ends. The CDR3 has 14 residues. CDR1 is SGHTA, CDR2 FQGNSA, per germline. The chain's CDR3 is CASSATGINQPQHF. In nucleotides, the CDR3 is TGTGCCAGCAGCGCCACAGGGATCAATCAGCCCCAGCATTTT.

This clone turned up a few times. The chain uses TRBV6-2 or TRBV6-3 and TRBJ2-1, with 7 bases fitting TRBD1. Germline CDR1 is MNHEY and CDR2 is SVGEGT. The junction had 8 bases not matched to a gene; V was cut back by 6 bases and J by 0 bases. The CDR3 totals 16 residues. Here the CDR3 DNA reads TGTGCCAGCAGCCGTTCGGCAGGGGGCTCCTACAATGAGCAGTTCTTC. This codes for CASSRSAGGSYNEQFF.

This clone was observed a few times. This chain links TRBV6-2 or TRBV6-3 with TRBJ1-5; 10 nucleotides match TRBD1. CDR1 and CDR2 (germline): MNHEY, SVGEGT. The length of the CDR3 is 17 residues. The J segment lost 2 bases and the V segment lost 6 bases, leaving 10 bases of the junction unmatched. CDR3 sequence: CASSPGTGVTGNQPQHF. The CDR3 DNA sequence: TGTGCCAGCAGCCCTGGGACAGGGGTTACGGGCAATCAGCCCCAGCATTTT.

The chain recombines TRBV6-5 with TRBJ1-1; D is unresolved. V lost 6 bases to trimming and J lost 1 base, with 9 bases between them. Germline V lookup: CDR1 MNHEY, CDR2 SVGAGI. The CDR3 totals 13 residues. CDR3 region: CASRLPGNTEAFF. CDR3 in DNA: TGTGCCAGCAGGCTCCCAGGGAACACTGAAGCTTTCTTT.

As to this clone: The sample contains more than one DNA sequence encoding this CDR3. The chain couples TRBV28 to TRBJ2-3, with 11 positions matching TRBD2. J lost 0 bases, V lost 5 bases, and 7 bases had no gene match. Germline V lookup: CDR1 MDHEN, CDR2 SYDVKM. The CDR3 runs to 17 residues. The CDR3 region is CASSLWTSGSSTDTQYF. DNA of the CDR3: TGTGCCAGCAGTCTCTGGACTAGCGGGTCTAGCACAGATACGCAGTATTTT.

The V gene is TRBV4-2, the J gene TRBJ2-3, with 10 positions matching TRBD2. J lost 1 base, V lost 1 base, and 14 bases had no gene match. CDR1 is LGHNA, CDR2 YNFKEQ, per germline. There are 20 residues in the CDR3. CDR3 in amino acids: CASSQVSSGGPGGGTDTQYF. The CDR3 bases are TGTGCCAGCAGCCAAGTTTCTAGCGGGGGCCCCGGGGGGGGCACAGATACGCAGTATTTT.

J is TRBJ1-2 and V is TRBV28; D possibly corresponds to TRBD1 (5 bases). The CDR3 spans 14 residues. The germline V and J ends were trimmed by 2 bases and 5 bases, with 12 bases remaining between them. Germline loops: CDR1 MDHEN, CDR2 SYDVKM. CDR3 sequence (DNA): TGTGCCAGCAGTTTAGGGTCGGGGGGGTATGGCTACACCTTC. It specifies CASSLGSGGYGYTF.

The rearrangement joins TRBV25-1 to TRBJ2-3, with 13 bases matching TRBD2. Trimming cost V 4 bases and J 0 bases; bases outside gene matches: 1. The germline V gene encodes CDR1 MGHDK and CDR2 SYGVNS. The CDR3 is made up of 16 amino acids. The CDR3 sequence: CASSATSGGSTDTQYF. CDR3 in DNA: TGTGCCAGCAGTGCGACTAGCGGGGGGAGCACAGATACGCAGTATTTT.

The sample holds one count of this clone. CDR3 in amino acids: CASKGVDTPSYGYTF. In DNA form, the CDR3 reads TGTGCCAGCAAAGGGGTAGATACCCCCTCCTATGGCTACACCTTC. The gene calls are TRBV5-6 and TRBJ1-2, with D maybe TRBD1 (5 bases). Trimming removed 6 bases from V and 4 bases from J, with 19 bases in between. Germline V gene data show CDR1 as SGHDT and CDR2 as YYEEEE. The CDR3 has 15 amino acids.

This sequence joins TRBV7-2 and TRBJ1-1; 7 nucleotides agree with TRBD1. The germline CDR1 and CDR2 sequences are SGHTA and FQGNSA. With 5 bases clipped from V and 4 bases from J, the junction kept 7 bases outside the gene matches. The CDR3 is 14 residues long. CDR3 amino acids: CASSQGQFFTEAFF. The CDR3, as DNA: TGTGCCAGCAGCCAGGGACAGTTTTTCACTGAAGCTTTCTTT.

J is TRBJ1-1 and V is TRBV3-1 (or the pseudogene TRBV3-2); tentative D call: TRBD1 (5 bases). Between the trimmed V and J ends, which lost 3 bases and 11 bases, there was a span of 22 bases. The CDR3 runs to 15 residues. Germline CDR1 and CDR2: LGHDT and YNNKEL (reference sequence). For the CDR3, the DNA is TGTGCCAGCAGCCAGAATGGGAAGGGGCGCTTGGGCGCTTTCTTT. Translation gives CASSQNGKGRLGAFF.

The V and J genes are TRBV6-5 and TRBJ2-5, with 7 nucleotides matching TRBD1. After removal of 5 bases from V and 3 bases from J, the junction contained 6 bases not matched to a gene. The CDR3 covers 14 residues. Germline V gives CDR1 MNHEY, CDR2 SVGAGI. This chain's CDR3 is CASSPDRYEETQYF. The CDR3 DNA is TGTGCCAGCAGTCCGGACAGGTACGAAGAGACCCAGTACTTC.

This sequence joins TRBV5-1 and TRBJ1-1; 8 nucleotides line up with TRBD1. Germline V lookup: CDR1 SGHRS, CDR2 YFSETQ. The CDR3 spans 14 residues. J was trimmed by 5 bases and V by 4 bases; bases with no gene match: 7. In DNA form, the CDR3 reads TGCGCCAGCAGCCCGGACAGGGTTACGACTGAAGCTTTCTTT. It is translated as CASSPDRVTTEAFF.

This rearrangement joins TRBV19 to TRBJ1-2, with 7 bases lining up with TRBD1. This CDR3 has 15 residues. The germline V gene encodes CDR1 LNHDA and CDR2 SQIVND (reference sequence). The ends lost 5 bases at V and 5 bases at J; junction bases unmatched: 11. Written as DNA, the CDR3 is TGTGCCAGTAGTTTACCGGGACAGATAATTTATGGCTACACCTTC. Amino acids: CASSLPGQIIYGYTF.

The chain uses TRBV28 and TRBJ1-1; 8 bases are shared with TRBD1. The CDR3 spans 13 residues. Germline CDR1 reads MDHEN; CDR2 reads SYDVKM. Trimming took 10 bases from V and 2 from J; bases not matched to a gene: 6. CDR3 protein: CAIRTGRNTEAFF. CDR3 DNA sequence: TGTGCCATCCGGACAGGGAGAAACACTGAAGCTTTCTTT.

A few counts support this clone. V and J are TRBV6-1 and TRBJ1-3; D perhaps matches TRBD1 (5 bases). The germline V gene has CDR1 MNHNS and CDR2 SASEGT. The CDR3 has 16 residues. V shed 2 bases and J shed 1 base, with 12 bases lying between them. The CDR3 DNA sequence: TGTGCCAGCAGTGAACAGCAGGGTATGTCTGGAAACACCATATATTTT. This translates into CASSEQQGMSGNTIYF.

The CDR3 protein is CASSREISSYEQYF. The DNA of the CDR3 is TGTGCCAGCAGCCGAGAGATTAGCTCCTACGAGCAGTACTTC. V usage is TRBV4-2 and J usage is TRBJ2-7; D gene ambiguous. CDR1 LGHNA and CDR2 YNFKEQ come from the germline V gene. V gave up 4 bases and J gave up 0 bases, with 10 bases separating them. The CDR3 length is 14 residues.

This clone was found once. CDR3 loop: CASSGTGTGGYTF. The CDR3, as DNA: TGTGCCAGCAGCGGGACAGGGACTGGTGGCTACACCTTC. This sequence joins TRBV7-9 and TRBJ1-2; 9 bases are shared with TRBD1. CDR3 length equals 13 residues. V lost 5 bases, J lost 7 bases, and 5 bases stayed unmatched. Germline loops: CDR1 SEHNR, CDR2 FQNEAQ (reference sequence).

The chain employs TRBV7-7 and TRBJ2-5, with D perhaps TRBD2 (5 bases). Germline lookup yields CDR1 SSHAT and CDR2 FNYEAQ (reference sequence). The CDR3 has 15 amino acids. The V gene lost 5 bases and the J gene lost 2 bases, with 15 bases spanning the gap. The chain's CDR3 is CASSSGRSVQETQYF. In nucleotides, the CDR3 is TGTGCCAGCAGCAGCGGACGAAGCGTACAAGAGACCCAGTACTTC.

This clone came up a few times. V usage is TRBV3-1 (or the pseudogene TRBV3-2) and J usage is TRBJ2-7; 8 nucleotides line up with TRBD2. The trim removed 1 base at V and 0 bases at J, leaving 2 bases unmatched. This CDR3 has 15 amino acids. Germline V lookup: CDR1 LGHDT, CDR2 YNNKEL (reference sequence). The CDR3 sequence: CASSQGTSPSYEQYF. CDR3 DNA sequence: TGTGCCAGCAGCCAAGGGACTAGCCCCTCCTACGAGCAGTACTTC.